This T cell receptor (beta chain) was identified in a study of cytomegalovirus exposure and HLA in healthy donors. A word on this clone: The antigen is undetermined.

In the PCR, 60 Vbeta and 13 Jbeta primers were used. Measured with immunoSEQ multiplex PCR; TCRdb has only the in-frame clones, and not every one. The table for this sample gives about 130,000 clones. The CDR3 is 15 amino acids. V was pared by 4 bases and J by 3 bases, with 14 bases between. Germline lookup yields CDR1 SNHLY and CDR2 FYNNEI. Points from the study as a whole: The study designated about 180 TCR beta chains cytomegalovirus-associated. Highest at DRB1 and lowest at HLA-C, TCR association rates differed among HLA loci in a later analysis. Looking again later, the authors saw that most CMV-associated TCR beta chains seemed HLA-restricted. For most TCR sequences rarity was the rule, although some public TCRs occurred in many donors.

The chain employs TRBV2 and TRBJ2-3; weak D call: TRBD2 (6 bases). The sequence came from a woman aged 60 to 75 in good health and CMV-seronegative. Sequenced: PBMCs. CDR3 DNA sequence: TGTGCCAGCAGTGTTGATAGCGGATCAACAGATACGCAGTATTTT. Encoded protein: CASSVDSGSTDTQYF.